The 32 T cell receptor beta chains reported below all come from one sample, sequenced in a study of regulatory T cells in long-lasting Graves disease. As to time point: persistent/refractory GD, antithyroid drugs over 5 years with positive TRAb. PBMC RNA served as the TCR library source. Arm-PCR with iRepertoire HTBI primers amplified the CDR3 regions for these TCR beta libraries. One entry per CDR3 protein results from TCRdb running MiXCR on the multiplex PCR reads. This sample has a few hundred thousand distinct CDR3 sequences; 23% occur once, and the top ten carry around 24%. The sequences come from peripheral blood mononuclear cells (PBMCs), collected when the disease was refractory, from a patient treated with antithyroid drugs. All receptors come from a female donor with Graves disease.

This chain links TRBV12-3 or TRBV12-4 with TRBJ2-7; 8 bases match TRBD1. CDR3 length: 12 amino acids. Here the CDR3 DNA reads TGTGCTAACAGGGAACAGGGGGGCGAGCAGTACTTC. Protein product: CANREQGGEQYF.

This chain connects TRBV30 to TRBJ2-5; 9 bases fit TRBD1. V trimming: 0 bases; J trimming: 6 bases; junction bases outside the gene matches: 11. Germline V gene sequence: CDR1 GTSNPN, CDR2 SVGIG (reference sequence). This CDR3 region has 16 residues. The DNA for the CDR3 is TGTGCCTGGAGTGTACCCCCGGGACAGGGTCATCAGACCCAGTACTTC. Its translation: CAWSVPPGQGHQTQYF.

This clonotype has more than one count but fewer than ten. The chain joins TRBV5-4 to TRBJ2-2; TRBD2 aligns across 9 bases. Germline V gives CDR1 SGHNT, CDR2 YYREEE (reference sequence). The CDR3 spans 16 residues. V shed 4 bases, J shed 1 base, and the junction held 5 bases outside the gene matches. The CDR3 is CASSTVAGVNTGELFF. The CDR3 coding sequence is TGTGCCAGCAGCACTGTAGCGGGAGTGAACACCGGGGAGCTGTTTTTT.

This clonotype has a handful of counts. This chain uses TRBV5-1 with TRBJ2-7; 7 nucleotides align to TRBD2. The CDR3 length is 14 residues. Per the germline V gene, CDR1 is SGHRS and CDR2 is YFSETQ. Trimming took 4 bases from V and 6 from J; bases not matched to a gene: 10. CDR3 nucleotides: TGCGCCAGCAGCCCCCGTAGGGAGGGGAGCGAGCAGTACTTC. Its protein is CASSPRREGSEQYF.

V usage is TRBV2 and J usage is TRBJ2-3, with 9 positions matching TRBD2. Germline V gives CDR1 SNHLY, CDR2 FYNNEI. The V gene end was trimmed by 7 bases and the J gene end by 7 bases; junction bases not matched to a gene: 6. The CDR3 runs to 13 residues. CDR3 loop: CASMNSGRYTQYF. In nucleotides, the CDR3 is TGTGCCAGCATGAATAGCGGGAGATATACGCAGTATTTT. Full variable domain (remainder filled in from reference TRBV2 and TRBJ2-3): EPEVTQTPSHQVTQMGQEVILRCVPISNHLYFYWYRQILGQKVEFLVSFYNNEISEKSEIFDDQFSVERPDGSNFTLKIRSTKLEDSAMYFCASMNSGRYTQYFGPGTRLTVL.

The genes are TRBV27 and TRBJ2-4, with D possibly TRBD1 on 5 matching bases. The germline V and J ends were trimmed by 0 bases and 0 bases, with 18 bases remaining between them. CDR1 is MNHEY and CDR2 is SMNVEV in the germline V gene (reference sequence). The CDR3 length is 19 residues. Written as DNA, the CDR3 is TGTGCCAGCAGTTTATCTCAAGTCACAGGACGTCTAGCCAAAAACATTCAGTACTTC. This gives the protein CASSLSQVTGRLAKNIQYF.

The chain recombines TRBV12-5 with TRBJ1-4; 7 nucleotides match TRBD1. Germline assignment: CDR1 LGHNT and CDR2 FRNRAP. With 10 bases clipped from V and 0 bases from J, the junction kept 8 bases outside the gene matches. The CDR3 consists of 15 residues. The CDR3 loop is CAMTGPLATNEKLFF. CDR3 sequence (DNA): TGTGCTATGACAGGGCCCCTTGCAACTAATGAAAAACTGTTTTTT.

This clonotype appeared once. The rearrangement links TRBV19 to TRBJ2-5; D ambiguous. Germline CDR1 reads LNHDA; CDR2 reads SQIVND (reference sequence). The CDR3 contains 15 residues. The V gene lost 6 bases and the J gene lost 7 bases, with 21 bases spanning the gap. CDR3 residues: CASSSIPGLGGTQYF. The DNA for the CDR3 is TGTGCCAGTAGCAGCATACCGGGTCTGGGTGGGACCCAGTACTTC.

This chain uses TRBV7-2 with TRBJ2-2, with a possible D match to TRBD1 (5 bases). The germline V and J ends were trimmed by 8 bases and 4 bases, with 14 bases remaining between them. Germline V lookup: CDR1 SGHTA, CDR2 FQGNSA. This CDR3 contains 14 residues. CDR3 coding DNA: TGTGCCAGCTCGTATCTGACAGTCACCGGGGAGCTGTTTTTT. Residues: CASSYLTVTGELFF.

This clonotype was seen ten or more times. V is TRBV2 and J is TRBJ2-5; 7 nucleotides match TRBD1. CDR1 and CDR2 from the germline V gene are SNHLY and FYNNEI. With V trimmed by 8 bases and J by 5 bases, 11 bases remained unmatched. This CDR3 is 14 amino acids long. The CDR3 loop reads CASLGTAKVETQYF. The CDR3, as DNA: TGTGCCAGCCTAGGGACAGCGAAGGTGGAGACCCAGTACTTC.

The sample holds a few counts of this clonotype. The chain has TRBV4-2 and TRBJ2-6; D is unresolved. From germline, CDR1 is LGHNA and CDR2 YNFKEQ. V lost 0 bases to trimming and J lost 4 bases, with 16 bases between them. The CDR3 covers 18 residues. CDR3 nucleotide sequence: TGTGCCAGCAGCCAAGATACGACAAGAGCGTCAGGGGCCAACGTCCTGACTTTC. It specifies CASSQDTTRASGANVLTF.

The chain has TRBV20-1 and TRBJ2-7; D remains unclear. The CDR3 extends over 14 amino acids. Germline lookup yields CDR1 DFQATT and CDR2 SNEGSKA (reference sequence). V was pared by 3 bases and J by 4 bases, with 16 bases between. Here the CDR3 reads CSARTLSTGYEQYF. Written as DNA, the CDR3 is TGCAGTGCTAGGACGCTGAGTACCGGGTACGAGCAGTACTTC.

This clonotype was seen repeatedly, ten times or more. The chain employs TRBV7-2 and TRBJ1-2; TRBD1 might be the D (5 bases). Germline loops: CDR1 SGHTA, CDR2 FQGNSA. Trimming removed 5 bases from V and 0 bases from J, with 28 bases in between. This CDR3 contains 20 residues. DNA of the CDR3: TGTGCCAGCAGCAATGGTCTTTTCCACCCTGAGGGGATAGCTAACTATGGCTACACCTTC. The encoded protein is CASSNGLFHPEGIANYGYTF.

The chain carries TRBV4-3 and TRBJ2-7; 12 bases are shared with TRBD2. With V trimmed by 3 bases and J by 5 bases, 8 bases remained unmatched. The germline CDR1 and CDR2 sequences are LGHNA and YSLEER. The CDR3 extends over 16 amino acids. The CDR3 region is CASSHTRTSGTHEQYF. CDR3 bases: TGCGCCAGCAGCCATACAAGGACTAGCGGGACCCACGAGCAGTACTTC.

The chain combines TRBV9 with TRBJ1-4, with D unclear. The germline gives CDR1 SGDLS, CDR2 YYNGEE. Trimming took off 1 base at V and 8 bases at J, with 12 bases between the two ends. The CDR3 has 14 amino acids. The CDR3: CASSVTAAGEKLFF. In nucleotides, the CDR3 is TGTGCCAGCAGCGTAACAGCTGCCGGGGAAAAACTGTTTTTT. The full variable domain, completed using reference TRBV9 and TRBJ1-4, is DSGVTQTPKHLITATGQRVTLRCSPRSGDLSVYWYQQSLDQGLQFLIQYYNGEERAKGNILERFSAQQFPDLHSELNLSSLELGDSALYFCASSVTAAGEKLFFGSGTQLSVL.

CDR3 loop: CASSPERTGGDNGYTF. The CDR3 nucleotides are TGTGCCAGCTCACCAGAGCGAACAGGGGGCGATAATGGCTACACCTTC. The chain carries TRBV18 and TRBJ1-2; 9 bases agree with TRBD1. CDR3 length: 16 residues. J was trimmed by 6 bases and V by 2 bases; bases with no gene match: 10. Germline V lookup: CDR1 KGHSH, CDR2 LQKENI.

This clonotype was detected a few times. The CDR3 sequence is CASRLSYEQYF. DNA for the CDR3: TGTGCCAGCAGACTCTCCTACGAGCAGTACTTC. V and J are TRBV28 and TRBJ2-7; D is undetermined. V was trimmed by 6 bases and J by 0 bases, leaving 3 bases between them. Germline CDR1 and CDR2: MDHEN and SYDVKM. The CDR3 totals 11 residues.

V is TRBV30 and J is TRBJ1-1; D is perhaps TRBD1 (6 bases). The CDR3 runs to 14 residues. The V gene's germline CDR1 is GTSNPN and CDR2 SVGIG (reference sequence). Between the trimmed V and J ends, which lost 3 bases and 1 base, there was a span of 12 bases. CDR3 sequence reads: CAWRKGGTNTEAFF. The DNA of the CDR3 is TGTGCCTGGAGGAAGGGGGGCACGAACACTGAAGCTTTCTTT.

This chain joins TRBV5-1 and TRBJ2-7; TRBD1 is a possible D gene (5 bases). The CDR3 is made up of 14 amino acids. Looked up from germline, CDR1 is SGHRS and CDR2 is YFSETQ. V lost 0 bases to trimming and J lost 7 bases, with 14 bases between them. The CDR3 coding sequence is TGCGCCAGCAGCTTGGAAGGAGCCCAGGGAGAGCAGTACTTC. This encodes CASSLEGAQGEQYF. Supplemented by reference TRBV5-1 and TRBJ2-7, the full variable domain reads KAGVTQTPRYLIKTRGQQVTLSCSPISGHRSVSWYQQTPGQGLQFLFEYFSETQRNKGNFPGRFSGRQFSNSRSEMNVSTLELGDSALYLCASSLEGAQGEQYFGPGTRLTVT.

This clonotype was detected ten times or more. J is TRBJ2-5 and V is TRBV10-3; D possibly corresponds to TRBD2 (6 bases). The CDR3 length is 20 residues. The V end lost 3 bases, the J end lost 1 base, and 27 bases lay between the germline ends. The germline V gene encodes CDR1 ENHRY and CDR2 SYGVKD. The CDR3 bases are TGTGCCATCAGTGATTGGGGGATTGAACTGGAGGGCCTTACCCAAGAGACCCAGTACTTC. It is translated as CAISDWGIELEGLTQETQYF.

This clonotype has at least ten counts. The chain links TRBV12-3 or TRBV12-4 to TRBJ2-7; the D gene is possibly TRBD2 (5 bases). V lost 7 bases to trimming and J lost 2 bases, with 12 bases between them. This CDR3 contains 13 residues. In DNA form, the CDR3 reads TGTGCCAGCAAGGGAGCCAGGACCTACGAGCAGTACTTC. Protein product: CASKGARTYEQYF.

The gene calls are TRBV30 and TRBJ2-2; 9 nucleotides agree with TRBD2. CDR1 and CDR2 from the germline V gene are GTSNPN and SVGIG (reference sequence). The CDR3 is 15 amino acids. J gave up 0 bases and V 4 bases, and 3 bases lay outside the gene matches. In DNA, the CDR3 is TGTGCCTGGACTAGCGGGGTCGCGAACACCGGGGAGCTGTTTTTT. Its translation: CAWTSGVANTGELFF.

A few counts support this clonotype. The V call is TRBV3-1, the J call TRBJ1-6; weak D call: TRBD1 (6 bases). CDR3 size: 13 residues. V lost 0 bases and J 15 bases, leaving 12 bases between the germline ends. Germline V lookup: CDR1 LGHDT, CDR2 YNNKEL (reference sequence). The CDR3 DNA reads as TGTGCCAGCAGCCAAGAAGGCGGACAGCGCCTCCACTTT. Its translation: CASSQEGGQRLHF.

This clonotype was recorded a few times. The chain has TRBV20-1 and TRBJ2-2; D unclear. Between the trimmed V and J ends, which lost 6 bases and 0 bases, there was a span of 8 bases. The CDR3 consists of 13 residues. The germline V gene has CDR1 DFQATT and CDR2 SNEGSKA (reference sequence). CDR3 region: CSARSSNTGELFF. CDR3 in DNA: TGCAGTGCCCGATCGTCGAACACCGGGGAGCTGTTTTTT.

This clonotype was detected only a few times. The rearrangement joins TRBV29-1 to TRBJ1-1; TRBD1 aligns across 10 bases. The CDR3 extends over 14 amino acids. Losses at the gene ends were 7 bases for V and 1 base for J; bases not matched to a gene: 6. Germline V gene data show CDR1 as SQVTM and CDR2 as ANQGSEA. CDR3 sequence reads: CSAGTGVKNTEAFF. The CDR3 coding sequence is TGCAGCGCCGGGACAGGGGTCAAGAACACTGAAGCTTTCTTT.

This clonotype turned up a few times. The rearrangement links TRBV3-1 to TRBJ2-6; possible D gene TRBD2, 6 bases. The V and J ends lost 4 bases and 2 bases respectively, with 15 bases between them. This CDR3 region has 17 residues. Germline CDR1 reads LGHDT; CDR2 reads YNNKEL (reference sequence). The CDR3 loop reads CASSRNAGFTGANVLTF. The CDR3 region has the DNA TGTGCCAGCAGCCGGAATGCGGGATTTACTGGGGCCAACGTCCTGACTTTC.

This chain uses TRBV27 with TRBJ2-7; D may be TRBD2 (6 bases). The CDR3 totals 15 residues. Trimming pared 3 bases from V and 2 bases from J, leaving 14 bases between. Germline-derived CDR1 and CDR2 are MNHEY and SMNVEV (reference sequence). The CDR3 spells CASSFTASETYEQYF. CDR3 nucleotide sequence: TGTGCCAGCAGTTTTACGGCTAGCGAGACCTACGAGCAGTACTTC.

This clonotype was recorded once. V gene TRBV9 combines with J gene TRBJ1-2; TRBD1 is a possible D gene (5 bases). The germline gives CDR1 SGDLS, CDR2 YYNGEE. V lost 0 bases, J lost 5 bases, and 17 bases lay in between. The CDR3 runs to 16 residues. The DNA for the CDR3 is TGTGCCAGCAGCGTAGGGGTAGGGGCCATATCATATGGCTACACCTTC. Translation: CASSVGVGAISYGYTF.

This chain joins TRBV7-8 and TRBJ2-2; TRBD1 might be the D (5 bases). Germline assignment: CDR1 SGHVS and CDR2 FQNEAQ. Trimming cost V 6 bases and J 1 base, with 12 bases left between them. CDR3 length: 15 residues. CDR3 DNA sequence: TGTGCCAGCAGAAAGGACATCCGGAACACCGGGGAGCTGTTTTTT. Translating gives CASRKDIRNTGELFF.

The chain carries TRBV28 and TRBJ2-6; D is undetermined. V lost 8 bases, J lost 1 base, and 12 bases lay in between. Germline V gene data show CDR1 as MDHEN and CDR2 as SYDVKM. CDR3 length: 15 amino acids. The CDR3 is CASCPLGSGANVLTF. In nucleotides, the CDR3 is TGTGCCAGCTGTCCGTTGGGGTCTGGGGCCAACGTCCTGACTTTC. Full variable domain (missing parts from reference TRBV28 and TRBJ2-6): DVKVTQSSRYLVKRTGEKVFLECVQDMDHENMFWYRQDPGLGLRLIYFSYDVKMKEKGDIPEGYSVSREKKERFSLILESASTNQTSMYLCASCPLGSGANVLTFGAGSRLTVL.

The genes are TRBV27 and TRBJ2-7, with D possibly TRBD2 on 5 matching bases. V lost 6 bases and J lost 10, with 16 bases in between. The CDR3 length is 12 residues. Germline CDR1 and CDR2: MNHEY and SMNVEV (reference sequence). The CDR3 nucleotides read TGTGCCAGCAGCCCCGGCTCCCTAGCACAGTACTTC. It encodes CASSPGSLAQYF.

This clonotype has ten or more counts. This CDR3 reads CASTGQGAGEQYF. The DNA of the CDR3 is TGTGCCAGCACTGGACAGGGGGCAGGGGAGCAGTACTTC. The gene calls are TRBV2 and TRBJ2-7; 11 bases map to TRBD1. Germline CDR1 is SNHLY and CDR2 is FYNNEI. The V gene end was trimmed by 7 bases and the J gene end by 7 bases; junction bases not matched to a gene: 6. This CDR3 is built from 13 residues.